The sequence of this T cell receptor beta chain was determined in a study of blood T cell repertoires in COVID-19. Assay: immunoSEQ multiplex PCR; the TCRdb copy retains only in-frame clones and omits some. The profile covers approximately 290,000 clones, with just under 90% appearing a single time and around 10% taken by the ten largest. The germline gives CDR1 SGHRS, CDR2 YFSETQ. The trim removed 4 bases at V and 7 bases at J, leaving 18 bases unmatched. CDR3 size: 17 residues. The clonotype comes from a woman aged 30 to 39 with COVID-19, enrolled during active disease. Specimen: peripheral blood. The chain uses TRBV5-1 and TRBJ1-2; 8 positions agree with TRBD1. This CDR3 reads CASSGTLLTGAISGYTF. The CDR3 bases are TGCGCCAGCAGCGGCACCCTTTTGACAGGGGCAATTAGTGGCTACACCTTC.